This T cell receptor (beta chain) stems from a study of cytomegalovirus exposure and HLA in healthy donors. This clone appeared once. Profiled with immunoSEQ multiplex PCR; TCRdb holds only in-frame clones, not every one. The table lists 150,000 to 180,000 clones, 85% to 90% of them singletons. The clonotype was recovered from a human donor in good health. The sequenced sample consisted of PBMCs.

The CDR3 nucleotides read TGTGCCAGCAGTTACTCGATAACGGGAGTAACAGATACGCAGTATTTT. As protein: CASSYSITGVTDTQYF. The chain joins TRBV6-5 to TRBJ2-3, with D possibly TRBD2 on 6 matching bases. Germline CDR1 MNHEY, CDR2 SVGAGI. The CDR3 sequence is 16 residues long. V was clipped by 0 bases and J by 3 bases, with 13 bases between them.